This TCR beta chain was sequenced during a study of blood T cell repertoires in COVID-19. In the original processing: Amplification with reference gene primers provided the estimates of nucleated cell counts. Here immunoSEQ multiplex PCR was the method, and the copy in TCRdb shows in-frame clones only, minus some. That table supplies the V and J calls and clone size; D and trimming were determined from the DNA. The sample has around 130,000 clones; under 95% are singletons. The CDR3 contains 14 residues. The germline V gene encodes CDR1 MDHEN and CDR2 SYDVKM. J lost 0 bases, V lost 5 bases, and 0 bases had no gene match.

Sequencing input: peripheral blood. The chain uses TRBV28 and TRBJ2-1; TRBD1 matches at 8 bases. This receptor was taken from a man between 60 and 75 years old with COVID-19, enrolled during active disease. CDR3 coding DNA: TGTGCCAGCAGTGACAGGGGCTCCTACAATGAGCAGTTCTTC. This gives the protein CASSDRGSYNEQFF.